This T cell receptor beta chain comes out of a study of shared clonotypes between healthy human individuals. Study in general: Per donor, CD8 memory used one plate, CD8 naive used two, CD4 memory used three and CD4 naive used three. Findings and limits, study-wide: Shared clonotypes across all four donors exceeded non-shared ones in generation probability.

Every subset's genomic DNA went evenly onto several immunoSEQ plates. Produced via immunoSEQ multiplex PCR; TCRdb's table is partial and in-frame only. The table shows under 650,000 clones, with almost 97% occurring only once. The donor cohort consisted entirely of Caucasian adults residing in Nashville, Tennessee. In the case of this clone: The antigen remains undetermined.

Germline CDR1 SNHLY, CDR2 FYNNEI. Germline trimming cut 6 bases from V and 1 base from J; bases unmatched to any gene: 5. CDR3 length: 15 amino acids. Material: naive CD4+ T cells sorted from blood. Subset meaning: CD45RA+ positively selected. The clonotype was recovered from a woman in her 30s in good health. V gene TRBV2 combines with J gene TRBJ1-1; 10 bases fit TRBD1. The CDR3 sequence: CASRAGQGRNTEAFF. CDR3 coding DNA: TGTGCCAGCAGGGCGGGACAGGGGCGGAACACTGAAGCTTTCTTT. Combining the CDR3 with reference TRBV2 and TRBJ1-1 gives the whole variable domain EPEVTQTPSHQVTQMGQEVILRCVPISNHLYFYWYRQILGQKVEFLVSFYNNEISEKSEIFDDQFSVERPDGSNFTLKIRSTKLEDSAMYFCASRAGQGRNTEAFFGQGTRLTVV.